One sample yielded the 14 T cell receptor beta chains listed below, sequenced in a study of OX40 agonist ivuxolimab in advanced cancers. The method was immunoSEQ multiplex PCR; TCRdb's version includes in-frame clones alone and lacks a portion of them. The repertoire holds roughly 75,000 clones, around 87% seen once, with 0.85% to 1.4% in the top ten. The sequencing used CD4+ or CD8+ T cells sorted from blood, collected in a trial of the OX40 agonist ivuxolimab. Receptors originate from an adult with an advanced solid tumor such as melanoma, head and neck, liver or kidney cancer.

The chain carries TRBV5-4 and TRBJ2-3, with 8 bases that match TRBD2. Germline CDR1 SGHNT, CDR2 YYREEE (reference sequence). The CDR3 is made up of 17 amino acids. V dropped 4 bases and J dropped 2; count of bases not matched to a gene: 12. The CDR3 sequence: CASSPVLSGSFTDTQYF. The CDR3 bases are TGTGCCAGCAGCCCGGTATTGAGCGGGAGCTTCACAGATACGCAGTATTTT.

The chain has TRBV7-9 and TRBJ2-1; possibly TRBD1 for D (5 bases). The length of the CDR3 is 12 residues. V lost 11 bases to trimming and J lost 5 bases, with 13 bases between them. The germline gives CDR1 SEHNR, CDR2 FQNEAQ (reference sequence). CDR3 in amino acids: CALSRGNNEQFF. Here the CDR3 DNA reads TGTGCCCTCTCAAGGGGAAACAATGAGCAGTTCTTC.

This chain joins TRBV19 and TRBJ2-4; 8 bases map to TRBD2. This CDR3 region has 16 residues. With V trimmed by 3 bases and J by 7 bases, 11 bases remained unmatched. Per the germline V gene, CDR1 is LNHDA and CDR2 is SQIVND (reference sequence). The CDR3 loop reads CASSMTGGRSWNIQYF. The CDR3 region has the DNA TGTGCCAGTAGTATGACAGGCGGGAGGTCGTGGAACATTCAGTACTTC.

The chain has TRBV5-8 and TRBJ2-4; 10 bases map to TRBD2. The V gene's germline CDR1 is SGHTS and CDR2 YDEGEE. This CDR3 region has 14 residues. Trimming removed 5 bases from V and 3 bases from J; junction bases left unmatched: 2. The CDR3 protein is CASRLAGIKNIQYF. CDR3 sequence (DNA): TGTGCCAGCAGACTAGCGGGAATCAAAAACATTCAGTACTTC.

The CDR3 sequence is CAISPAGRVSTDTQYF. CDR3 sequence (DNA): TGTGCCATCAGTCCAGCGGGACGGGTTAGCACAGATACGCAGTATTTT. The genes are TRBV10-3 and TRBJ2-3; 7 bases fit TRBD2. This CDR3 has 16 residues. From germline, CDR1 is ENHRY and CDR2 SYGVKD. The V gene end was trimmed by 5 bases and the J gene end by 0 bases; junction bases not matched to a gene: 8.

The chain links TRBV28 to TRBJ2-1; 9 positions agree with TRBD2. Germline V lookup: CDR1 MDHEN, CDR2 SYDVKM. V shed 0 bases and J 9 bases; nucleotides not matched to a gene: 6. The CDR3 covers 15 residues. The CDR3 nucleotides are TGTGCCAGCAGTTTATGGCGGGAGGGTTTGGGTGAGCAGTTCTTC. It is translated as CASSLWREGLGEQFF.

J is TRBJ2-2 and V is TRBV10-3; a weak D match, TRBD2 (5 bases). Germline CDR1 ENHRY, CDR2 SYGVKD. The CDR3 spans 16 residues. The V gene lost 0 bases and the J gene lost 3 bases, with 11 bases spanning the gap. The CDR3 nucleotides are TGTGCCATCAGTGAGTCGAGGGTAATAGACACCGGGGAGCTGTTTTTT. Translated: CAISESRVIDTGELFF.

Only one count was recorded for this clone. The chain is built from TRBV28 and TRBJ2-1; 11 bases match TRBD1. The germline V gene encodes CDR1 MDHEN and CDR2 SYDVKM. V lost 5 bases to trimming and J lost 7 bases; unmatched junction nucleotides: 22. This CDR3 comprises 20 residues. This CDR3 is CASSDPRRDRGSLGRNEQFF. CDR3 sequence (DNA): TGTGCCAGCAGTGATCCTCGCCGGGACAGGGGGTCCCTCGGGAGGAATGAGCAGTTCTTC.

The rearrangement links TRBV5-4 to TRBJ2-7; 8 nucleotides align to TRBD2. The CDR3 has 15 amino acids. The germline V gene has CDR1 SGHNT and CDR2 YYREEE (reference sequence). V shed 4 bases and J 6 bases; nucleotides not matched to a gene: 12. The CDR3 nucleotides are TGTGCCAGCAGCCCAAGCGGGAGTCAGCCCTCCGAGCAGTACTTC. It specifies CASSPSGSQPSEQYF. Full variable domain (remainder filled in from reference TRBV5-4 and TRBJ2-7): ETGVTQSPTHLIKTRGQQVTLRCSSQSGHNTVSWYQQALGQGPQFIFQYYREEENGRGNFPPRFSGLQFPNYSSELNVNALELDDSALYLCASSPSGSQPSEQYFGPGTRLTVT.

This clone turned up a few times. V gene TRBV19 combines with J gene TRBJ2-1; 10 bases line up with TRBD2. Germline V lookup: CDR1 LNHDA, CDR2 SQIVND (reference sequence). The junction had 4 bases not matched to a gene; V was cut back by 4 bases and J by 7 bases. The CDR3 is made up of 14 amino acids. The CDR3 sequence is CASSTSGRWNEQFF. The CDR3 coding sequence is TGTGCCAGTAGTACTAGCGGGAGATGGAATGAGCAGTTCTTC.

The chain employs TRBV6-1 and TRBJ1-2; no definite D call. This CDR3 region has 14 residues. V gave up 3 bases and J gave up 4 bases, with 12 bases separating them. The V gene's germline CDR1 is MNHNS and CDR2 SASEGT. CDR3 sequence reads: CASSDIDTTYGYTF. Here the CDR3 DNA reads TGTGCCAGCAGTGATATAGACACAACCTATGGCTACACCTTC.

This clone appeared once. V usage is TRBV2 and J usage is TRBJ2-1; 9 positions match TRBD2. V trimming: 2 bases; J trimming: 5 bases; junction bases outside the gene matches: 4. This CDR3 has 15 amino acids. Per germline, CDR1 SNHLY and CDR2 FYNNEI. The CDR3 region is CASSESSGGHNEQFF. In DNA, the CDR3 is TGTGCCAGCAGTGAAAGTAGCGGGGGACACAATGAGCAGTTCTTC.

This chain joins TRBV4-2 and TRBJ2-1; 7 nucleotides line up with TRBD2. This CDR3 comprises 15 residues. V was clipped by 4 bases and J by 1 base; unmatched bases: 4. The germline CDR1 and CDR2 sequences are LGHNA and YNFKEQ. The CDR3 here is CASSLGRGSYNEQFF. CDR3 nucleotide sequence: TGTGCCAGCAGCCTAGGGCGGGGGTCCTACAATGAGCAGTTCTTC.

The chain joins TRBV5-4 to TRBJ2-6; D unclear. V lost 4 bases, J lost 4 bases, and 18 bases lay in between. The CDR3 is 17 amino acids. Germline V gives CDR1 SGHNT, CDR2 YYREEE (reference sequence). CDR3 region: CASSPRSNVAGANVLTF. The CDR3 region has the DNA TGTGCCAGCAGCCCCCGGTCTAATGTGGCCGGGGCCAACGTCCTGACTTTC.